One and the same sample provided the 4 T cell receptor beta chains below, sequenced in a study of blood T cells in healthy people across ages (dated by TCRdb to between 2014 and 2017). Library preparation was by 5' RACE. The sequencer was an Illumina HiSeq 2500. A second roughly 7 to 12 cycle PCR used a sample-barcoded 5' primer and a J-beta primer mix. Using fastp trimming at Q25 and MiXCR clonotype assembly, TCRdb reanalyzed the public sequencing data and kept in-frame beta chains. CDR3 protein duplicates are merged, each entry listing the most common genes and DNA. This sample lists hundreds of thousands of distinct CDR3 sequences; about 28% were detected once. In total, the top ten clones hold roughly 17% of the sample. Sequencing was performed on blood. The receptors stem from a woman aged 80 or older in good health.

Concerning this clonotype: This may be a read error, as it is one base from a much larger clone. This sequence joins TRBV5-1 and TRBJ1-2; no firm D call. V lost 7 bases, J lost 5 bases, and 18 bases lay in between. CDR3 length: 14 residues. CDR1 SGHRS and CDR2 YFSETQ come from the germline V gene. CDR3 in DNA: TGCGCCAGCGCAGACGCCAGGTTTCCGTATGGCTACACCTTC. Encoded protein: CASADARFPYGYTF.

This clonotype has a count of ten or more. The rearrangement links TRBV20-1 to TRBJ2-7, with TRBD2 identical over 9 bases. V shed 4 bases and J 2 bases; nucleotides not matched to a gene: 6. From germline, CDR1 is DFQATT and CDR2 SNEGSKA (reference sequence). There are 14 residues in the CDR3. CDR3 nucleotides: TGCAGTGCTAAGGGCGGGGGGGGCCCCTACGAGCAGTACTTC. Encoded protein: CSAKGGGGPYEQYF.

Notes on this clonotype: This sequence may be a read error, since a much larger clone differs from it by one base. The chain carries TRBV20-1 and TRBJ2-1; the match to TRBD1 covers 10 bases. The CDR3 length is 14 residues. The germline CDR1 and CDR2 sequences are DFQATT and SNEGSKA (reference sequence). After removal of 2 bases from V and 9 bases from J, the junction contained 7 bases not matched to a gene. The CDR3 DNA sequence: TGCAGTGCTAGAAAATGGGACAGGGGTCCTGAGCAGTTCTTC. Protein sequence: CSARKWDRGPEQFF.

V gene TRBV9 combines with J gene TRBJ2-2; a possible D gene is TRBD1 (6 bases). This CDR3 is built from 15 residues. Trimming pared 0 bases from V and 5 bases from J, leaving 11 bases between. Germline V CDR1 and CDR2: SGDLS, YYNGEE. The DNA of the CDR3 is TGTGCCAGCAGCGTAGGGCAGGGGAAAACCGGGGAGCTGTTTTTT. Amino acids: CASSVGQGKTGELFF.